A single TCR beta chain is shown here with its context. The sample originates from a study of response to subunit inactivated influenza vaccine. V was clipped by 1 base and J by 3 bases; unmatched bases: 9. This CDR3 has 17 residues. The germline V gene has CDR1 MDHEN and CDR2 SYDVKM. TCRdb fed the RT-PCR reads into MiXCR, producing one record per CDR3 protein. The data contain roughly 550,000 distinct CDR3 sequences, approximately 22% of them seen just once; the ten biggest clones take up approximately 3%. This same sample was also taken into another study, of T cells expressing NK-cell markers. In that study: With UMIs, 5'RACE template switching was used to make TCR beta cDNA.

The specimen comprised CD4+ T cells sorted from PBMCs, sampled approximately 13 days after vaccination. This sequence originates from a man between 50 and 59 years old who received an inactivated influenza vaccine. The chain is built from TRBV28 and TRBJ2-1; 7 bases agree with TRBD2. CDR3 DNA: TGTGCCAGCAGTTTATTACCCCTCCGGGACTACTACAATGAGCAGTTCTTC. This codes for CASSLLPLRDYYNEQFF. Looking up the rest from reference TRBV28 and TRBJ2-1 gives the full variable domain: DVKVTQSSRYLVKRTGEKVFLECVQDMDHENMFWYRQDPGLGLRLIYFSYDVKMKEKGDIPEGYSVSREKKERFSLILESASTNQTSMYLCASSLLPLRDYYNEQFFGPGTRLTVL.